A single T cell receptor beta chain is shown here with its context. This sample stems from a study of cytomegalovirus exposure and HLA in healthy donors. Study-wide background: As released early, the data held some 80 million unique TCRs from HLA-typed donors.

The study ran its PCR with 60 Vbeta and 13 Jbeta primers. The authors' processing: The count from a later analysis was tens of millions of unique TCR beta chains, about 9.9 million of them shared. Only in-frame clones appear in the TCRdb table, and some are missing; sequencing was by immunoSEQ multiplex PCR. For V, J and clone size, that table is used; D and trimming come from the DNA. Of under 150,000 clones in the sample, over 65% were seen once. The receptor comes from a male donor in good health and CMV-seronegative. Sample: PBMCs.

The CDR3 sequence: CSVAGADEQYF. The CDR3 DNA is TGCAGCGTTGCAGGGGCAGACGAGCAGTACTTC. This sequence joins TRBV29-1 and TRBJ2-7, with D possibly being TRBD1 (6 bases). V gave up 4 bases and J gave up 5 bases, with 9 bases separating them. This CDR3 spans 11 amino acids. Germline assignment: CDR1 SQVTM and CDR2 ANQGSEA.